The 4 T cell receptor beta chains given below trace back to one sample, sequenced in a study of T-cell reconstitution after alpha-beta-depleted transplantation in children. As it was prepared, the TCRbeta library received unique molecular identifiers. TCRdb reprocessed the PCR reads with MiXCR, giving one entry per CDR3 protein. The sample has a few hundred thousand distinct CDR3 sequences, around 12% seen once; the top ten hold about 6%. The material sequenced was PBMCs from the stem cell graft donor, taken from the stem cell graft. These receptors came from a human donor who donated a stem cell graft to a child with combined immunodeficiency.

Many counts were recorded for this clonotype. The CDR3 loop is CASSRGLNTGELFF. The DNA of the CDR3 is TGCGCCAGCAGCCGGGGTCTTAACACCGGGGAGCTGTTTTTT. The chain couples TRBV4-3 to TRBJ2-2; D gene ambiguous. With 4 bases removed from V and 2 bases from J, the gap between germline ends came to 8 bases. Germline values: CDR1 LGHNA, CDR2 YSLEER. This CDR3 comprises 14 residues.

This clonotype was detected a few times. The J gene is TRBJ1-4, the V gene TRBV7-2; tentative D call: TRBD1 (6 bases). The CDR3 length is 15 residues. The V gene's germline CDR1 is SGHTA and CDR2 FQGNSA. Trimming removed 5 bases at V and 4 bases at J, with 14 bases between. Written as DNA, the CDR3 is TGTGCCAGCAGCCCGGACAGTGGATTTAATGAAAAACTGTTTTTT. It encodes CASSPDSGFNEKLFF.

The chain has TRBV20-1 and TRBJ2-5; 7 bases agree with TRBD1. After removal of 8 bases from V and 2 bases from J, the junction contained 5 bases not matched to a gene. The length of the CDR3 is 12 residues. Per the germline V gene, CDR1 is DFQATT and CDR2 is SNEGSKA (reference sequence). CDR3 protein: CSSTGVQETQYF. The CDR3 DNA sequence: TGCAGTTCAACAGGGGTACAAGAGACCCAGTACTTC.

CDR3 sequence: CASSYSGQGGYEQYF. CDR3 bases: TGCGCCAGCAGCTACTCGGGACAGGGTGGCTACGAGCAGTACTTC. V gene TRBV5-1 combines with J gene TRBJ2-7, with 9 bases matching TRBD1. Germline CDR1 reads SGHRS; CDR2 reads YFSETQ. The trim removed 3 bases at V and 3 bases at J, leaving 7 bases unmatched. This CDR3 is built from 15 residues.